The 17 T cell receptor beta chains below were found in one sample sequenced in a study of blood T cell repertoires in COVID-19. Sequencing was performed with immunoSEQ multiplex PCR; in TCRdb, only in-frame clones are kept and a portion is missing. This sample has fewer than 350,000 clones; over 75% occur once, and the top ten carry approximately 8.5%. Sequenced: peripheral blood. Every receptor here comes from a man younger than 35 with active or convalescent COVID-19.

The chain's CDR3 is CASSPRFFSYEQYF. Written as DNA, the CDR3 is TGTGCCAGCTCACCTCGGTTCTTTTCCTACGAGCAGTACTTC. The chain has TRBV18 and TRBJ2-7; D is ambiguous. The germline CDR1 and CDR2 sequences are KGHSH and LQKENI. The CDR3 consists of 14 residues. V was pared by 3 bases and J by 1 base, with 10 bases between.

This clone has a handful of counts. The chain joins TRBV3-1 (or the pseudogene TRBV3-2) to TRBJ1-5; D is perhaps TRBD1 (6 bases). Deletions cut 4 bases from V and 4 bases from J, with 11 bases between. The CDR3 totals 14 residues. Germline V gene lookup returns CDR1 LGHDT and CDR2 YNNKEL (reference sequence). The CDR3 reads CASSPGEGNQPQHF. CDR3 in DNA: TGTGCCAGCAGCCCAGGGGAGGGGAATCAGCCCCAGCATTTT.

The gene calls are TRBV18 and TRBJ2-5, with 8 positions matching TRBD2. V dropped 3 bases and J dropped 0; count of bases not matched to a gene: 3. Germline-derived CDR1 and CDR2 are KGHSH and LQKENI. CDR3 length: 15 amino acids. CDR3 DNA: TGTGCCAGCTCACCGGGACTAGGAAACCAAGAGACCCAGTACTTC. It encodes CASSPGLGNQETQYF.

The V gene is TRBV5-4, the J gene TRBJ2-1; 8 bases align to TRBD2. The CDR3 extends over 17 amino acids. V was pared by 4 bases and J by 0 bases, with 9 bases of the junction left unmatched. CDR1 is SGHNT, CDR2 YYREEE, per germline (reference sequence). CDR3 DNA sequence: TGTGCCAGCAGCCCTCGGGGCGGGGGGTTCTCCTACAATGAGCAGTTCTTC. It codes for CASSPRGGGFSYNEQFF.

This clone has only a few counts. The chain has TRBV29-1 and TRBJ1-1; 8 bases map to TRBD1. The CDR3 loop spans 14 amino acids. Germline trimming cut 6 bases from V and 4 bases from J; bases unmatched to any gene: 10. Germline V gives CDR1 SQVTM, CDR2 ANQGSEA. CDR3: CSVRAEDRVTEAFF. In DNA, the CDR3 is TGCAGCGTCCGAGCAGAGGACAGGGTCACTGAAGCTTTCTTT.

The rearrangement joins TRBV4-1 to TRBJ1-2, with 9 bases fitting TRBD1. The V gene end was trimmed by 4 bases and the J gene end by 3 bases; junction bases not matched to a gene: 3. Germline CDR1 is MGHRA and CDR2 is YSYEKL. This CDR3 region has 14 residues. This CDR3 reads CASSPRTGDYGYTF. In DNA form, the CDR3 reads TGCGCCAGCAGCCCTCGGACAGGGGACTATGGCTACACCTTC.

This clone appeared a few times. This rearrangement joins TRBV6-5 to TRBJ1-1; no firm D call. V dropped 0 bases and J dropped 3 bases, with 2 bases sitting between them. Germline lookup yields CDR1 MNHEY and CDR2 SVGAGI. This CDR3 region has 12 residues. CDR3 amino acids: CASSYSDTEAFF. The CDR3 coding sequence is TGTGCCAGCAGTTACTCCGACACTGAAGCTTTCTTT.

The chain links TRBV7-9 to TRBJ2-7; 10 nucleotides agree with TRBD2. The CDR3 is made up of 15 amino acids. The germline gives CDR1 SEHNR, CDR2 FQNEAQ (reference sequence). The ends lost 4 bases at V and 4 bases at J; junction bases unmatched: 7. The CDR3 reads CASSSAGTSAYEQYF. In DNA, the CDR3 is TGTGCCAGCAGCTCCGCCGGGACTAGCGCTTACGAGCAGTACTTC.

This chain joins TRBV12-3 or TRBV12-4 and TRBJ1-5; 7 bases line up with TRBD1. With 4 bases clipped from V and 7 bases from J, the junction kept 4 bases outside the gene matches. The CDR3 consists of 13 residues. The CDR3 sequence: CASSSDRVQPQHF. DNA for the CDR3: TGTGCCAGCAGTTCAGACAGGGTACAGCCCCAGCATTTT.

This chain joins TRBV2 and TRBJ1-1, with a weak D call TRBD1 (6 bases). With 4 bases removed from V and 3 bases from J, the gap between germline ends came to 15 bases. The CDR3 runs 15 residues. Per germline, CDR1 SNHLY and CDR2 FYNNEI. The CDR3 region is CASSVDRKGHTEAFF. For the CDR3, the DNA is TGTGCCAGCAGTGTGGACAGAAAGGGTCACACTGAAGCTTTCTTT.

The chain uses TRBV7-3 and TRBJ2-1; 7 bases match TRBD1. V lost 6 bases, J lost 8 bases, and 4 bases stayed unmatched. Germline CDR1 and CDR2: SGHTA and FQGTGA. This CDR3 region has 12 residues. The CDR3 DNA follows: TGTGCCAGCAGTCTTACAGGGGATGAGCAGTTCTTC. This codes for CASSLTGDEQFF.

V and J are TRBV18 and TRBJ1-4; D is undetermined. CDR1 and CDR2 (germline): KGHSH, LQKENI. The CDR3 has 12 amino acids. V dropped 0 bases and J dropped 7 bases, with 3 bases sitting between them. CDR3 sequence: CASSPPGEKLFF. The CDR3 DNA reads TGTGCCAGCTCACCACCCGGTGAAAAACTGTTTTTT.

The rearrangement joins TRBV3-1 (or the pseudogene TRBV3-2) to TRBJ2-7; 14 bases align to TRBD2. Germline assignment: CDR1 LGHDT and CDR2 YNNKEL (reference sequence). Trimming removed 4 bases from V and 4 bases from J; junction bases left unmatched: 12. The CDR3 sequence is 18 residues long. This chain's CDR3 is CASSRTRTSGGSGYEQYF. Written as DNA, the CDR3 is TGTGCCAGCAGCCGGACGCGGACTAGCGGGGGGAGCGGTTACGAGCAGTACTTC.

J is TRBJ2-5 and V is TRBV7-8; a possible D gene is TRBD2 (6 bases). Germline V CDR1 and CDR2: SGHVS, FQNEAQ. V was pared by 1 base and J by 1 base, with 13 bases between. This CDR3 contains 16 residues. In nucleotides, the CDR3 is TGTGCCAGCAGCTTAGTTGGAGGGAAATTCCAAGAGACCCAGTACTTC. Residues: CASSLVGGKFQETQYF. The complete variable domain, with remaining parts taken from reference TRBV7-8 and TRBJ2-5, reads GAGVSQSPRYKVAKRGQDVALRCDPISGHVSLFWYQQALGQGPEFLTYFQNEAQLDKSGLPSDRFFAERPEGSVSTLKIQRTQQEDSAVYLCASSLVGGKFQETQYFGPGTRLLVL.

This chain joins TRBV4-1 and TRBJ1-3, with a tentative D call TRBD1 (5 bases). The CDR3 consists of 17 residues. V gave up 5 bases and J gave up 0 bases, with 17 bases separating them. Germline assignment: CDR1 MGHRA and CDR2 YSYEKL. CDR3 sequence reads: CASSGRQGALSGNTIYF. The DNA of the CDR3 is TGCGCCAGCAGCGGCAGACAAGGGGCCCTCTCTGGAAACACCATATATTTT.

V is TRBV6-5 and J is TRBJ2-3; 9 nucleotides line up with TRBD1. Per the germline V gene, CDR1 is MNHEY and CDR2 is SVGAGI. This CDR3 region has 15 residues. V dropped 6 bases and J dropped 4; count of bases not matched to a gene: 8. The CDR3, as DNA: TGTGCCAGCAGGGGACAGGGACAGGGTTCAGATACGCAGTATTTT. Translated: CASRGQGQGSDTQYF.

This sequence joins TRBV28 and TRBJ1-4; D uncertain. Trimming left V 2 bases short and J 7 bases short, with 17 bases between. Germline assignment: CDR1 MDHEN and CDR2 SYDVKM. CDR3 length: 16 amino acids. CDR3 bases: TGTGCCAGCAGTTTAAGTGGTGGCAGGAGGCCTGAAAAACTGTTTTTT. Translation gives CASSLSGGRRPEKLFF.